The present TCR beta chain was sequenced within a study of blood T cell repertoires in COVID-19. About the research overall: Acute and convalescent COVID-19 samples came from the United States, Italy and Spain. Sources were T cells, B-cell-depleted T cells, or PBMCs; the material itself was cDNA or gDNA.

Under the authors' procedure: Estimated nucleated cell counts came from reference gene primer amplification. Only in-frame clones appear in the TCRdb table, and some are missing; sequencing was by immunoSEQ multiplex PCR. V and J calls plus clone size are reproduced from that table; the DNA served to infer D and trimming. The table lists over 70,000 clones, roughly four fifths of them singletons. In Seattle, patients joined the study during active infection and were tracked longitudinally. The sequenced sample was peripheral blood. The sequence was collected from a man aged 30 to 45 with COVID-19, enrolled during active disease.

The CDR3 region is CASSIFSLGGDYGYTF. Here the CDR3 DNA reads TGTGCCAGTAGTATCTTCTCTTTGGGTGGAGACTATGGCTACACCTTC. This rearrangement joins TRBV19 to TRBJ1-2; D is uncertain. Trimming removed 3 bases from V and 3 bases from J, with 17 bases in between. Germline V lookup: CDR1 LNHDA, CDR2 SQIVND (reference sequence). This CDR3 has 16 amino acids.